This is a list of T cell receptor beta chains from one sample in a study of T cell responses to AZD1222 COVID-19 vaccine. Here immunoSEQ multiplex PCR was the method, and the copy in TCRdb shows in-frame clones only, minus some. The sample yields some 130,000 clones, less than 95% seen once. The sample here was peripheral blood, taken on day 0 of AZD1222 vaccination. The receptors originated from an adult in good health. CDR3s include the opening cysteine and the closing phenylalanine or tryptophan. Each record gives: J gene, clone size, V gene, D gene, CDR3 DNA, CDR3 protein. A D gene is named only where the DNA matches it firmly. Expanded clones get a size class; other rows say once, few or many, or leave the size out.

TRBJ1-5	-	TRBV3-1/TRBV3-2	-	TGTGCCAGCAGCCAAGATTTGCTCGACAGCAATCAGCCCCAGCATTTT	CASSQDLLDSNQPQHF
TRBJ2-3	-	TRBV2	TRBD2	TGTGCCAGCAGTGCATGGGCTAGCGGGGGGGTAACAGATACGCAGTATTTT	CASSAWASGGVTDTQYF
TRBJ2-5	-	TRBV25-1	-	TGTGCCAGCAGTGAATATATAGGACCACAAGAGACCCAGTACTTC	CASSEYIGPQETQYF
TRBJ2-7	once	TRBV4-2	-	TGTGCCAGCAGCCAAGGGTCTAGCTACGAGCAGTACTTC	CASSQGSSYEQYF
TRBJ1-1	-	TRBV7-2	TRBD1	TGTGCCAGCAGGCCGGGACAGGTGGCTGAAGCTTTCTTT	CASRPGQVAEAFF
TRBJ2-1	-	TRBV7-3	-	TGTGCCAGCAGCTTACAGTCTTACAATGAGCAGTTCTTC	CASSLQSYNEQFF
TRBJ2-2	-	TRBV12-5	TRBD1	TGTGCTAGTGGTTGGACAGGGGCAGGCACCGGGGAGCTGTTTTTT	CASGWTGAGTGELFF
TRBJ1-1	-	TRBV7-2	-	TGTGCCAGCAGCTTAGATTGGGGGCAAATTGAAGCTTTCTTT	CASSLDWGQIEAFF
TRBJ2-7	-	TRBV28	TRBD2	TGTGCCAGCAGTCCCCCCCGAGGACTAGCGAGCTCCGAGCAGTACTTC	CASSPPRGLASSEQYF
TRBJ2-5	-	TRBV11-2	TRBD2	TGTGCCAGCAGCCCCCAGGGAGGGTGGGAGACCCAGTACTTC	CASSPQGGWETQYF
TRBJ2-7	once	TRBV27	TRBD1	TGTGCCAGCAGTTTGCCAGGGGGCTCCTACGAGCAGTACTTC	CASSLPGGSYEQYF
TRBJ1-5	-	TRBV9	TRBD1	TGTGCCAGCAGCGAAGGGACAGTATGGGGTCAGCCCCAGCATTTT	CASSEGTVWGQPQHF
TRBJ1-2	-	TRBV4-3	-	TGCGCCAGCAGCCAAGAGCCGTCAGGGAACTATGGCTACACCTTC	CASSQEPSGNYGYTF
TRBJ2-7	few	TRBV27	-	TGTGCCAGCAGTTTCAACGGGAACTCCTACGAGCAGTACTTC	CASSFNGNSYEQYF
TRBJ1-2	-	TRBV6-2/TRBV6-3	-	TGTGCCAGCAGTTACAGGCGGAAGTATGGCTACACCTTC	CASSYRRKYGYTF
TRBJ1-4	-	TRBV4-1	-	TGCGCCAGCAGCCAAGATCCGGGGATTAATGAAAAACTGTTTTTT	CASSQDPGINEKLFF
TRBJ1-5	-	TRBV5-6	-	TGTGCCAGCAGCTTGGGTGATCAGCCCCAGCATTTT	CASSLGDQPQHF